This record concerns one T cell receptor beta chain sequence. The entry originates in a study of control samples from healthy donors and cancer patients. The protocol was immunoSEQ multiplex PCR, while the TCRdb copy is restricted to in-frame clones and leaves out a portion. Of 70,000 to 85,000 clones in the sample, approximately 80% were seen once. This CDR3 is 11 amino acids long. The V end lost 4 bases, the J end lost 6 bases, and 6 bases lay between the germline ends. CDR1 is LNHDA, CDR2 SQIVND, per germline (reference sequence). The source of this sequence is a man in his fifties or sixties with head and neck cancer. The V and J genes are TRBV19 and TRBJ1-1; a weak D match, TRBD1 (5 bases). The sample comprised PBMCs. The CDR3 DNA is TGTGCCAGTAGTACAGGGCCTGAAGCTTTCTTT. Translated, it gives CASSTGPEAFF. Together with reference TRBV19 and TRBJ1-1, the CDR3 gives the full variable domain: DGGITQSPKYLFRKEGQNVTLSCEQNLNHDAMYWYRQDPGQGLRLIYYSQIVNDFQKGDIAEGYSVSREKKESFPLTVTSAQKNPTAFYLCASSTGPEAFFGQGTRLTVV.